This is a list of T cell receptor beta chains from one sample in a study of cytomegalovirus exposure and HLA in healthy donors. The method was immunoSEQ multiplex PCR; TCRdb's version includes in-frame clones alone and lacks a portion of them. Among 140,000 to 150,000 clones listed, around 77% were seen once. The sample consisted of PBMCs. The source of these receptors is a woman between 40 and 50 years old in good health and CMV-seropositive. The CDR3 runs from the conserved cysteine through the conserved F or W.

J gene | V gene | CDR3 protein
TRBJ2-5 | TRBV4-2 | CASSNREGETQYF
TRBJ2-7 | TRBV5-6 | CASNTGVGSYEQYF
TRBJ1-2 | TRBV4-1 | CASSPAQTNYGYTF
TRBJ1-2 | TRBV6-1 | CASSEADRGWDGYTF
TRBJ2-3 | TRBV6-1 | CASSVGGDTQYF
TRBJ1-2 | TRBV4-1 | CASSQVGQAVYGYTF
TRBJ2-2 | TRBV5-1 | CASSLELYTGELFF
TRBJ1-1 | TRBV19 | CASSERTEAFF
TRBJ2-1 | TRBV6-1 | CASSAGVSYNEQFF
TRBJ2-3 | TRBV9 | CASSVSGGATDTQYF
TRBJ2-2 | TRBV21-1 | CASSKSGGAGTGELFF
TRBJ2-7 | TRBV2 | CASSPDRGGPYEQYF
TRBJ1-1 | TRBV15 | CATSRVQLTEAFF
TRBJ1-1 | TRBV5-4 | CASTSTEVATEAFF
TRBJ1-2 | TRBV7-2 | CASSLKGLGLGYTF
TRBJ2-3 | TRBV6-1 | CASSGGSRGADTQYF
TRBJ2-3 | TRBV9 | CASSEGLTPTDTQYF
TRBJ2-7 | TRBV9 | CASSAGQTYEQYF
TRBJ1-6 | TRBV9 | CASSPRATGADSPLHF
TRBJ1-4 | TRBV15 | CATSRDRGTGEKLFF
TRBJ1-2 | TRBV2 | CATAVGGSYTF
TRBJ2-7 | TRBV7-9 | CASSQGNTYEQYF
TRBJ1-2 | TRBV2 | CASGSVGGTVGYTF
TRBJ2-3 | TRBV9 | CASSVGGSGGSSTDTQYF
TRBJ2-1 | TRBV5-5 | CASSGEGLAGGHRGNNEQFF
TRBJ2-1 | TRBV11-2 | CASSLEARMEQFF
TRBJ2-1 | TRBV10-3 | CASAGYDYNEQFF
TRBJ2-3 | TRBV6-1 | CASSNRGLADTQYF
TRBJ2-3 | TRBV23-1 | CASRSPRGAVSTDTQYF
TRBJ2-5 | TRBV11-2 | CASSLSRSSGYQETQYF
TRBJ1-4 | TRBV5-1 | CASSATGAAQSGKLFF
TRBJ2-1 | TRBV30 | CAWTGRERDTPYNEQFF
TRBJ1-2 | TRBV7-3 | CASSLEGGRGYGYTF
TRBJ2-2 | TRBV4-1 | CASSQNPTKNTGELFF
TRBJ1-2 | TRBV11-2 | CASRHLRESEAGYTF
TRBJ2-5 | TRBV2 | CASNTDRPVGAQYF
TRBJ2-3 | TRBV6-1 | CASSEWPSDTQYF
TRBJ2-5 | TRBV7-7 | CASSTRAGSQETQYF
TRBJ1-1 | TRBV5-1 | CASRLQGGPVNTEAFF
TRBJ2-3 | TRBV6-6 | CASRIGQGSTDTQYF
TRBJ1-2 | TRBV28 | CASRPSGGNYGYTF
TRBJ2-5 | TRBV4-1 | CASSQISRGPKGETQYF
. | TRBV5-1 | CASSLAGDRLYSYEQYF
TRBJ2-3 | TRBV7-3 | CASGLGGDTQYF
TRBJ2-2 | TRBV6-1 | CASNDRGRNTGELFF
TRBJ2-7 | TRBV5-1 | CASSLDRNYEQYF
TRBJ2-7 | TRBV5-6 | CASSPSPGRQYF
TRBJ2-1 | TRBV28 | CASSWFAGEQFF
TRBJ2-2 | TRBV2 | CASDTGISNTGELFF
TRBJ2-6 | TRBV7-6 | CASGLSGGASGANVLTF
TRBJ2-2 | TRBV7-3 | CASSQQRTGELFF
TRBJ2-7 | TRBV5-1 | CASGRDRTYEQYF
TRBJ1-6 | TRBV25-1 | CASKGAANNSPLHF
TRBJ1-2 | TRBV6-1 | CASSETDTYYGYTF
TRBJ2-1 | TRBV29-1 | CSVEVTSGGYNEQFF